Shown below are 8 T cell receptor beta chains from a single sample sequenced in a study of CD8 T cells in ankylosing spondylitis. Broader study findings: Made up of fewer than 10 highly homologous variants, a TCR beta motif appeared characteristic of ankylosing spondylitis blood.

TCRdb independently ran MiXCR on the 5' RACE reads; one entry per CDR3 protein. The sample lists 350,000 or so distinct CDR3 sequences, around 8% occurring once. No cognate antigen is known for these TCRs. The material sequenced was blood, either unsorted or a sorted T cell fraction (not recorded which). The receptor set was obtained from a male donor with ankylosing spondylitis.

CDR3 bases: TGTGCCAGCAGCTTAGATCACCTTCCGCGGACTGAAGCTTTCTTT. Translating gives CASSLDHLPRTEAFF. The V and J genes are TRBV7-8 and TRBJ1-1; no clear D gene. The germline V and J ends were trimmed by 1 base and 5 bases, with 14 bases remaining between them. CDR1 SGHVS and CDR2 FQNEAQ come from the germline V gene. The length of the CDR3 is 15 residues.

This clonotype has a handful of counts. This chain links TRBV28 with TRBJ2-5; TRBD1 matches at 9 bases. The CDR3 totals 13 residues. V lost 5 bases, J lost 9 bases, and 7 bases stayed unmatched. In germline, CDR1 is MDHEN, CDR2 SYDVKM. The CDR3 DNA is TGTGCCAGCAGTCCAGGACAGGGGAAGGCCCAGTACTTC. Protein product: CASSPGQGKAQYF.

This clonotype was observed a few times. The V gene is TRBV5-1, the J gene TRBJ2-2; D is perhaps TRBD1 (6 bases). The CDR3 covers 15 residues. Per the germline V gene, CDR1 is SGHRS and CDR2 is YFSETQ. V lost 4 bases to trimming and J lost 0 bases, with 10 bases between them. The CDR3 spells CASSDRSPNTGELFF. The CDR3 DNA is TGCGCCAGCAGCGACAGGTCCCCGAACACCGGGGAGCTGTTTTTT.

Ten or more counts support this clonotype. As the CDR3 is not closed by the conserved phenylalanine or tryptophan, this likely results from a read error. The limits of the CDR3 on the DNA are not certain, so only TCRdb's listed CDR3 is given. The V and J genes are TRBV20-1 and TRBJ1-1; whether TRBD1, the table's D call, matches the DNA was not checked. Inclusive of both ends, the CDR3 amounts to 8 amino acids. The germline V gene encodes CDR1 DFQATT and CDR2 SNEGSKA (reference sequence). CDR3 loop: CSAGRSLI.

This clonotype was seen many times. The CDR3 here is CATSDHSGATDTQYF. CDR3 bases: TGTGCCACCAGTGATCACAGCGGTGCCACAGATACGCAGTATTTT. The chain combines TRBV24-1 with TRBJ2-3, with a tentative D call TRBD2 (5 bases). Trimming stripped 3 bases from V and 2 bases from J, with 11 bases between. This CDR3 is 15 amino acids long. Germline V gene lookup returns CDR1 KGHDR and CDR2 SFDVKD.

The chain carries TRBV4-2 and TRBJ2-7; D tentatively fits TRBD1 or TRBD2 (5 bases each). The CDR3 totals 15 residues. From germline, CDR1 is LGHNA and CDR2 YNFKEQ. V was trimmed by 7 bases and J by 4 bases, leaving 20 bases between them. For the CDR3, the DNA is TGTGCCAGCACGTGGGGACCGCGGAGCCCATACGAGCAGTACTTC. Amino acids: CASTWGPRSPYEQYF.

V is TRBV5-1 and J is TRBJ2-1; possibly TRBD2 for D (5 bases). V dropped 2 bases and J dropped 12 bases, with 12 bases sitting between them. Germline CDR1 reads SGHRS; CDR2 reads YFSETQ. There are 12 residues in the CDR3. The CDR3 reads CASSFPSRVQFF. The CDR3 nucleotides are TGCGCCAGCAGCTTCCCCTCGAGGGTGCAGTTCTTC.

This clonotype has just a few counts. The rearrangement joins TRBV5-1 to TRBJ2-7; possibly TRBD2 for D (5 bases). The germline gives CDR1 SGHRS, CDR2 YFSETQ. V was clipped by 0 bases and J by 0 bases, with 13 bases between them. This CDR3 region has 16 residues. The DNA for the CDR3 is TGCGCCAGCAGCTTGGCCGCGGGCGCGACCTCCTACGAGCAGTACTTC. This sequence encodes CASSLAAGATSYEQYF.